The 25 T cell receptor beta chains below all came from one sample that was sequenced in a study of blood T cell repertoires in COVID-19. The repertoire was sequenced with immunoSEQ multiplex PCR; TCRdb's copy has only in-frame clones and lacks some. The sample carries a few hundred thousand clones, less than 90% recorded once. The sequencing input was peripheral blood. The receptors were gathered from a woman in her fifties or sixties with COVID-19, enrolled during active disease.

V and J are TRBV3-1 (or the pseudogene TRBV3-2) and TRBJ1-1; 8 bases line up with TRBD1. Germline V gene sequence: CDR1 LGHDT, CDR2 YNNKEL (reference sequence). The CDR3 covers 14 residues. V shed 3 bases and J 4 bases; nucleotides not matched to a gene: 4. CDR3: CASSHRGRGTEAFF. The CDR3 coding sequence is TGTGCCAGCAGCCACAGGGGGCGCGGCACTGAAGCTTTCTTT.

The V call is TRBV3-1 (or the pseudogene TRBV3-2), the J call TRBJ1-2; 8 bases match TRBD1. This CDR3 has 14 amino acids. J gave up 3 bases and V 4 bases, and 4 bases lay outside the gene matches. The germline CDR1 and CDR2 sequences are LGHDT and YNNKEL (reference sequence). In DNA form, the CDR3 reads TGTGCCAGCAGCCCTGACAGGGGCGACTATGGCTACACCTTC. As protein: CASSPDRGDYGYTF.

This sequence joins TRBV6-5 and TRBJ2-1, with 12 bases aligning to TRBD1. CDR3 length: 15 residues. Germline trimming cut 6 bases from V and 5 bases from J; bases unmatched to any gene: 5. Germline V gene lookup returns CDR1 MNHEY and CDR2 SVGAGI. The CDR3 reads CASRGQGAGHNEQFF. In DNA, the CDR3 is TGTGCCAGCAGGGGACAGGGGGCAGGACACAATGAGCAGTTCTTC.

This chain uses TRBV10-3 with TRBJ2-7; D might be TRBD1 (6 bases). Trimming stripped 3 bases from V and 4 bases from J, with 13 bases between. CDR3 length equals 14 residues. CDR1 is ENHRY and CDR2 is SYGVKD in the germline V gene. The CDR3 protein is CAISDWTVGYEQYF. DNA of the CDR3: TGTGCCATCAGTGATTGGACAGTTGGGTACGAGCAGTACTTC.

The chain is built from TRBV7-9 and TRBJ1-1, with D hard to call. Trimming pared 1 base from V and 8 bases from J, leaving 11 bases between. Per the germline V gene, CDR1 is SEHNR and CDR2 is FQNEAQ (reference sequence). The CDR3 is 13 amino acids. The CDR3 reads CASSLGQRGEAFF. CDR3 coding DNA: TGTGCCAGCAGCTTAGGGCAGCGTGGGGAAGCTTTCTTT.

The V and J genes are TRBV18 and TRBJ1-4; D unclear. The germline V gene has CDR1 KGHSH and CDR2 LQKENI. The CDR3 consists of 13 residues. Trimming took 1 base from V and 11 from J, leaving 11 bases between them. CDR3 DNA sequence: TGTGCCAGCTCACCACTTGAGGGAGGGAAACTGTTTTTT. Encoded protein: CASSPLEGGKLFF.

The chain recombines TRBV25-1 with TRBJ2-3, with 9 bases identical to TRBD2. The V gene's germline CDR1 is MGHDK and CDR2 SYGVNS. V lost 4 bases to trimming and J lost 0 bases; unmatched junction nucleotides: 2. The CDR3 runs to 15 residues. This CDR3 reads CASSGLAASTDTQYF. CDR3 bases: TGTGCCAGCAGTGGACTAGCGGCTAGCACAGATACGCAGTATTTT.

The V call is TRBV3-1 (or the pseudogene TRBV3-2), the J call TRBJ1-1; the D gene is possibly TRBD1 (5 bases). V shed 1 base and J shed 4 bases, with 7 bases lying between them. The CDR3 covers 13 residues. Per the germline V gene, CDR1 is LGHDT and CDR2 is YNNKEL (reference sequence). The DNA of the CDR3 is TGTGCCAGCAGCCAAGTCGGGGGCACTGAAGCTTTCTTT. This gives the protein CASSQVGGTEAFF.

This clone has just one count. The rearrangement links TRBV7-3 to TRBJ2-1; 7 bases map to TRBD2. The germline V gene encodes CDR1 SGHTA and CDR2 FQGTGA. With 5 bases clipped from V and 5 bases from J, the junction kept 9 bases outside the gene matches. The CDR3 has 15 residues. As DNA, the CDR3 is TGTGCCAGCAGCGCGAGCGGGGAGGGAGACAATGAGCAGTTCTTC. Its translation: CASSASGEGDNEQFF.

This sequence joins TRBV14 and TRBJ1-2, with D unclear. The length of the CDR3 is 14 residues. V was shortened by 4 bases and J by 2 bases, with 11 bases between the two germline ends. Germline V gene sequence: CDR1 SGHDN, CDR2 FVKESK. The CDR3 sequence is CASSRFEQNYGYTF. CDR3 bases: TGTGCCAGCAGCCGGTTTGAGCAAAACTATGGCTACACCTTC.

The V and J genes are TRBV6-5 and TRBJ2-2; 9 nucleotides line up with TRBD1. The CDR3 totals 15 residues. Trimming removed 2 bases from V and 4 bases from J; junction bases left unmatched: 2. Germline V gene lookup returns CDR1 MNHEY and CDR2 SVGAGI. The CDR3 loop is CASSYGTGITGELFF. CDR3 nucleotide sequence: TGTGCCAGCAGTTACGGGACAGGGATCACCGGGGAGCTGTTTTTT.

In this sample, this clone turned up once. The rearrangement joins TRBV3-1 (or the pseudogene TRBV3-2) to TRBJ2-5, with 7 bases matching TRBD2. The trim removed 4 bases at V and 2 bases at J, leaving 16 bases unmatched. This CDR3 has 18 residues. Germline-derived CDR1 and CDR2 are LGHDT and YNNKEL (reference sequence). The CDR3: CASSRERLAYLTQETQYF. DNA of the CDR3: TGTGCCAGCAGCCGCGAAAGACTAGCCTACCTAACTCAAGAGACCCAGTACTTC.

This chain connects TRBV5-5 to TRBJ1-2; weak D call: TRBD1 (6 bases). Per germline, CDR1 SGHKS and CDR2 YYEKEE (reference sequence). The length of the CDR3 is 17 residues. The ends were cut back, 1 base at V and 1 base at J, with 17 bases in the middle. For the CDR3, the DNA is TGTGCCAGCAGCTTGACAGGGAGATATCCCTATAACTATGGCTACACCTTC. This codes for CASSLTGRYPYNYGYTF.

The genes are TRBV11-2 and TRBJ2-3; D not resolved. The V and J ends lost 0 bases and 1 base respectively, with 11 bases between them. This CDR3 is 16 amino acids long. From germline, CDR1 is SGHAT and CDR2 FQNNGV. CDR3 sequence (DNA): TGTGCCAGCAGCTTAGATTCCCCCCTTGGCACAGATACGCAGTATTTT. The encoded protein is CASSLDSPLGTDTQYF.

This sequence joins TRBV7-2 and TRBJ2-2, with 9 bases lining up with TRBD2. Germline CDR1 and CDR2: SGHTA and FQGNSA. The junction had 6 bases not matched to a gene; V was cut back by 5 bases and J by 2 bases. The CDR3 runs 16 residues. CDR3 nucleotides: TGTGCCAGCAGCATTAGCGGGGGCCTAAACACCGGGGAGCTGTTTTTT. It codes for CASSISGGLNTGELFF.

This chain connects TRBV19 to TRBJ1-4, with D unclear. Per the germline V gene, CDR1 is LNHDA and CDR2 is SQIVND (reference sequence). The CDR3 length is 15 residues. V gave up 7 bases and J gave up 0 bases, with 12 bases separating them. CDR3 DNA: TGTGCCAGTACCCGTCGACTGGCAACTAATGAAAAACTGTTTTTT. Translated, it gives CASTRRLATNEKLFF.

The J gene is TRBJ1-6, the V gene TRBV29-1; no reliable D call. Germline CDR1 reads SQVTM; CDR2 reads ANQGSEA. CDR3 size: 12 residues. V was trimmed by 4 bases and J by 9 bases, leaving 10 bases between them. The CDR3 bases are TGCAGCGTTGGAGGGTATGGTTCACCCCTCCACTTT. Translated, it gives CSVGGYGSPLHF.

The chain couples TRBV5-6 to TRBJ2-6, with TRBD1 matching over 9 bases. The CDR3 covers 18 residues. CDR1 and CDR2 from the germline V gene are SGHDT and YYEEEE. V was clipped by 4 bases and J by 4 bases; unmatched bases: 12. Here the CDR3 reads CASSTHRDRDTGANVLTF. The DNA of the CDR3 is TGTGCCAGCAGCACACACCGGGACAGGGATACAGGGGCCAACGTCCTGACTTTC. Variable domain in full (rest from reference TRBV5-6 and TRBJ2-6): DAGVTQSPTHLIKTRGQQVTLRCSPKSGHDTVSWYQQALGQGPQFIFQYYEEEERQRGNFPDRFSGHQFPNYSSELNVNALLLGDSALYLCASSTHRDRDTGANVLTFGAGSRLTVL.

The rearrangement links TRBV5-1 to TRBJ2-3, with 10 positions matching TRBD2. The CDR3 has 16 amino acids. Per germline, CDR1 SGHRS and CDR2 YFSETQ. The junction had 3 bases not matched to a gene; V was cut back by 0 bases and J by 2 bases. The CDR3 nucleotides read TGCGCCAGCAGCTTGGAGAGCGGGGGGGCCACAGATACGCAGTATTTT. Its translation is CASSLESGGATDTQYF.

CDR3 coding DNA: TGTGCCAGTAAGAGCGGGACAACCAGCCACGAGCAGTACTTC. Amino acid sequence: CASKSGTTSHEQYF. The V call is TRBV19, the J call TRBJ2-7; D possibly corresponds to TRBD2 (7 bases). Germline CDR1 reads LNHDA; CDR2 reads SQIVND (reference sequence). This CDR3 spans 14 amino acids. The V end lost 7 bases, the J end lost 5 bases, and 18 bases lay between the germline ends.

This clone was seen only a few times. V is TRBV18 and J is TRBJ2-3, with 10 bases identical to TRBD2. CDR1 and CDR2 (germline): KGHSH, LQKENI. V trimming: 2 bases; J trimming: 4 bases; junction bases outside the gene matches: 6. There are 16 residues in the CDR3. The CDR3 spells CASSPGSSGGSDTQYF. DNA for the CDR3: TGTGCCAGCTCACCAGGTTCTAGCGGGGGATCAGATACGCAGTATTTT.

The chain recombines TRBV9 with TRBJ1-3, with 8 positions matching TRBD1. CDR3 length: 18 residues. V was pared by 0 bases and J by 0 bases, with 8 bases of the junction left unmatched. CDR1 is SGDLS and CDR2 is YYNGEE in the germline V gene. The CDR3 loop is CASSVAPQGALSGNTIYF. The CDR3 coding sequence is TGTGCCAGCAGCGTAGCTCCGCAGGGGGCCCTCTCTGGAAACACCATATATTTT.

This chain connects TRBV10-1 to TRBJ2-2, with 8 bases fitting TRBD1. The CDR3 is made up of 15 amino acids. Trimming cost V 5 bases and J 2 bases; bases outside gene matches: 4. In germline, CDR1 is WNHNN, CDR2 SYGVQD (reference sequence). CDR3 DNA: TGCGCCAGCAGTTTTGGACAGGGTAACACCGGGGAGCTGTTTTTT. Its translation: CASSFGQGNTGELFF.

The chain recombines TRBV11-3 with TRBJ1-2, with 8 positions matching TRBD1. Losses at the gene ends were 5 bases for V and 4 bases for J; bases not matched to a gene: 6. The CDR3 contains 14 residues. CDR1 is SGHNT and CDR2 is YENEEA in the germline V gene. For the CDR3, the DNA is TGTGCCAGCAGCCCCGGGACAGGTCTCTATGGCTACACCTTC. This codes for CASSPGTGLYGYTF.

The chain combines TRBV11-2 with TRBJ1-2, with D perhaps matching TRBD1 (5 bases). Germline CDR1 is SGHAT and CDR2 is FQNNGV. The CDR3 is 15 amino acids. The V end lost 5 bases, the J end lost 4 bases, and 17 bases lay between the germline ends. As DNA, the CDR3 is TGTGCCAGCAGCCGCCGGGAGGGACTAATCTATGGCTACACCTTC. This translates into CASSRREGLIYGYTF.